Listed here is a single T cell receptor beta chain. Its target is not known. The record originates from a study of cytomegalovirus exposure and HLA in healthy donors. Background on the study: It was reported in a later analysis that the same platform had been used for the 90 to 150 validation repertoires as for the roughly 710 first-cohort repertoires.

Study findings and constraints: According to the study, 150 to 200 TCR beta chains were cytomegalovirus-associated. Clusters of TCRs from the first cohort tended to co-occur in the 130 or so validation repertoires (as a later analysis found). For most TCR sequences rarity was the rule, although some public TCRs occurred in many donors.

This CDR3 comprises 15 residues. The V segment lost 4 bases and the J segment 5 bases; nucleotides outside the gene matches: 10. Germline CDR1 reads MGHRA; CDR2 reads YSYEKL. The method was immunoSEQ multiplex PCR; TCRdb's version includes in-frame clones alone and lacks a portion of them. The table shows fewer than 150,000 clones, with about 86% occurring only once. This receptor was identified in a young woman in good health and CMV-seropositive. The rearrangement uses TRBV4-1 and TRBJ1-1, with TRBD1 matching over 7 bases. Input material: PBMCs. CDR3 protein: CASSRRQGRTTEAFF. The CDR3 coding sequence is TGCGCCAGCAGCCGACGACAGGGTCGAACGACTGAAGCTTTCTTT.